A single sample gave rise to the 13 T cell receptor beta chains below, sequenced in a study of naive and memory T cell subsets. Study conclusions and caveats: A few larger clonotypes appeared in naive repertoires, especially CD8, possibly memory cells re-expressing CD45RA.

An equimolar mix of two oligonucleotides served as the beta constant-region primer for TRBC1 and TRBC2. Ligated cDNA was amplified by four rounds of PCR with nested alpha and beta constant-region primers and SP2. TCRdb ran MiXCR on the UMI-ligation and nested PCR reads and lists one entry per CDR3 protein. The data show around 140,000 distinct CDR3 sequences, with approximately 20% seen just once and 0.5% to 0.75% held by the top ten. Their antigen targets remain unknown. Sequencing was performed on naive CD8+ T cells from blood. These TCRs come from a human donor in good health.

This clonotype has only a few counts. The chain employs TRBV12-3 or TRBV12-4 and TRBJ1-1; D not resolved. CDR3 length: 18 residues. V was pared by 3 bases and J by 4 bases, with 24 bases between. Here the CDR3 DNA reads TGTGCCAGCAGTTTTTATCTTCGTGCAGTCCCCGGTGGCACTGAAGCTTTCTTT. Translating it yields CASSFYLRAVPGGTEAFF.

The chain carries TRBV28 and TRBJ2-7; D is unresolved. This CDR3 is built from 17 residues. The V and J ends lost 4 bases and 2 bases respectively, with 21 bases between them. In germline, CDR1 is MDHEN, CDR2 SYDVKM. The CDR3 region has the DNA TGTGCCAGCAGTTACAACCCCGCTGGCCCTGCGACCTACGAGCAGTACTTC. As protein: CASSYNPAGPATYEQYF.

The rearrangement links TRBV20-1 to TRBJ2-1, with D perhaps TRBD1 or TRBD2 (6 bases each). Germline CDR1 DFQATT, CDR2 SNEGSKA (reference sequence). Trimming pared 1 base from V and 6 bases from J, leaving 13 bases between. The CDR3 totals 14 residues. Here the CDR3 DNA reads TGCAGTGCTAGAGTGGGGGGCGATGCCAATGAGCAGTTCTTC. It yields the protein CSARVGGDANEQFF.

The chain joins TRBV11-2 to TRBJ2-1, with D uncertain. V dropped 1 base and J dropped 3 bases, with 7 bases sitting between them. The germline V gene encodes CDR1 SGHAT and CDR2 FQNNGV. The CDR3 has 14 amino acids. The CDR3 reads CASSLVNSYNEQFF. In nucleotides, the CDR3 is TGTGCCAGCAGCTTAGTTAATAGCTACAATGAGCAGTTCTTC.

The CDR3 region has the DNA TGCAGTGCCGCCTGGGGGGGTAACACTGAAGCTTTCTTT. Its translation: CSAAWGGNTEAFF. The chain has TRBV20-1 and TRBJ1-1, with D perhaps matching TRBD1 (5 bases). V was clipped by 6 bases and J by 2 bases, with 13 bases between them. CDR3 length equals 13 residues. Germline-derived CDR1 and CDR2 are DFQATT and SNEGSKA (reference sequence).

CDR3 DNA sequence: TGTGCCAGCAGCCAGGCAGTTCACACCCCGTTCTCCTCCGGGGAGCTGTTTTTT. This sequence encodes CASSQAVHTPFSSGELFF. The chain joins TRBV3-1 to TRBJ2-2; no clear D gene. Germline values: CDR1 LGHDT, CDR2 YNNKEL (reference sequence). This CDR3 has 18 residues. V was cut by 3 bases and J by 6 bases, with 23 bases left in between.

This clonotype showed up just a few times. The chain recombines TRBV27 with TRBJ2-3; 7 bases fit TRBD2. The CDR3 length is 15 residues. Germline V gives CDR1 MNHEY, CDR2 SMNVEV (reference sequence). J was trimmed by 0 bases and V by 0 bases; bases with no gene match: 0. The CDR3 here is CASSLSRGSTDTQYF. In DNA, the CDR3 is TGTGCCAGCAGTTTATCGCGGGGGAGCACAGATACGCAGTATTTT.

V gene TRBV5-1 combines with J gene TRBJ2-3; a weak D match, TRBD1 (6 bases). The CDR3 runs 14 residues. Per germline, CDR1 SGHRS and CDR2 YFSETQ. Between the trimmed V and J ends, which lost 2 bases and 4 bases, there was a span of 11 bases. CDR3 sequence: CASSFTGSPDTQYF. In DNA, the CDR3 is TGCGCCAGCAGCTTCACAGGGTCTCCAGATACGCAGTATTTT.

The chain links TRBV9 to TRBJ2-1; D unresolved. V was trimmed by 0 bases and J by 10 bases, leaving 8 bases between them. Looked up from germline, CDR1 is SGDLS and CDR2 is YYNGEE. This CDR3 comprises 12 residues. This chain's CDR3 is CASSVGGGEQFF. The CDR3 bases are TGTGCCAGCAGCGTAGGCGGCGGCGAGCAGTTCTTC.

The rearrangement joins TRBV7-8 to TRBJ2-3; TRBD2 is a possible D gene (6 bases). The length of the CDR3 is 16 residues. V was pared by 1 base and J by 0 bases, with 11 bases between. The germline V gene encodes CDR1 SGHVS and CDR2 FQNEAQ. The CDR3 coding sequence is TGTGCCAGCAGCTTAGTAGGCGGGACTAGCACAGATACGCAGTATTTT. It yields the protein CASSLVGGTSTDTQYF.

V and J are TRBV28 and TRBJ2-2; 8 positions match TRBD2. The germline V gene has CDR1 MDHEN and CDR2 SYDVKM. CDR3 length: 15 amino acids. Trimming removed 5 bases from V and 5 bases from J; junction bases left unmatched: 7. For the CDR3, the DNA is TGTGCCAGCAGTCCCCCGGGGGGGGGGACCGGGGAGCTGTTTTTT. This gives the protein CASSPPGGGTGELFF.

V usage is TRBV29-1 and J usage is TRBJ2-1; no firm D call. V was shortened by 3 bases and J by 2 bases, with 8 bases between the two germline ends. The CDR3 contains 13 residues. Germline CDR1 and CDR2: SQVTM and ANQGSEA. The CDR3 bases are TGCAGCGTTGAGGTGATCCCCTACAATGAGCAGTTCTTC. Encoded protein: CSVEVIPYNEQFF.

This clonotype was detected ten times or more. This CDR3 is CASRGSWVTFSGANVLTF. DNA for the CDR3: TGTGCCAGCAGGGGCTCCTGGGTAACGTTCTCTGGGGCCAACGTCCTGACTTTC. The gene calls are TRBV28 and TRBJ2-6; D uncertain. In germline, CDR1 is MDHEN, CDR2 SYDVKM. Trimming took 6 bases from V and 0 from J, leaving 18 bases between them. This CDR3 is 18 amino acids long.